This T cell receptor (beta chain) was obtained from a study of blood T cells in healthy people across ages. General study findings and limits: Diversity was higher, and naive CD4+ cells more numerous, in long-lived donors than in aged donors. Across the age range, TCR beta diversity per million T cells fell in a roughly linear way.

This clonotype has only a few counts. Its antigen is undetermined. For the second PCR, which ran for about 7 to 12 cycles, a sample-barcoded 5' primer and a J-beta primer mix were used. TCRdb ran MiXCR on the 5' RACE reads and lists one entry per CDR3 protein. In the table there are about 1.6 million distinct CDR3 sequences, approximately 32% of which are singletons. The junction had 0 bases not matched to a gene; V was cut back by 6 bases and J by 1 base. CDR1 and CDR2 from the germline V gene are SGHVS and FNYEAQ. CDR3 size: 14 residues. What was sequenced was blood. The TCR sequence derives from a woman in her twenties or thirties in good health. The chain recombines TRBV7-6 with TRBJ1-3, with 10 bases that match TRBD1. CDR3 sequence reads: CASRDRGSGNTIYF. Here the CDR3 DNA reads TGTGCCAGCAGGGACAGGGGGTCTGGAAACACCATATATTTT.